This T cell receptor beta chain comes out of a study of cytomegalovirus exposure and HLA in healthy donors. Use of 60 Vbeta and 13 Jbeta primers characterized the PCR. The table came from immunoSEQ multiplex PCR; TCRdb's copy has only in-frame clones and leaves some out. The data contain about 120,000 clones, under 20% of them singletons. Trimming cost V 1 base and J 3 bases, with 16 bases left between them. The CDR3 totals 16 residues. Germline CDR1 is GTSNPN and CDR2 is SVGIG (reference sequence). This chain connects TRBV30 to TRBJ2-1; possibly TRBD1 for D (5 bases). The sample consisted of PBMCs. The receptor comes from a female donor in good health and CMV-seropositive. The CDR3 loop reads CAWSANLRQFYNEQFF. For the CDR3, the DNA is TGTGCCTGGAGTGCAAATCTAAGACAGTTCTACAATGAGCAGTTCTTC. The complete variable domain, with remaining parts taken from reference TRBV30 and TRBJ2-1, reads SQTIHQWPATLVQPVGSPLSLECTVEGTSNPNLYWYRQAAGRGLQLLFYSVGIGQISSEVPQNLSASRPQDRQFILSSKKLLLSDSGFYLCAWSANLRQFYNEQFFGPGTRLTVL.